This TCR beta chain was captured by sequencing in a study of control samples from healthy donors and cancer patients. Sequencing was performed with immunoSEQ multiplex PCR; in TCRdb, only in-frame clones are kept and a portion is missing. The repertoire includes some 120,000 clones, just over 90% of them detected once, and 6% to 8% sits in the top ten. Germline-derived CDR1 and CDR2 are ENHRY and SYGVKD. CDR3 length: 13 amino acids. The V end lost 4 bases, the J end lost 4 bases, and 9 bases lay between the germline ends. The chain has TRBV10-3 and TRBJ2-3; unclear D gene. The sequence was collected from a woman between 18 and 29 years old in good health. The sample was blood. CDR3 loop: CAISASLADTQYF. CDR3 coding DNA: TGTGCCATCAGTGCCAGCCTAGCAGATACGCAGTATTTT.